Shown below are 3 T cell receptor beta chains from a single sample sequenced in a study of post-analysis software for immune sequencing data. General observations from the study: The study found TRBV5-6, TRBV5-1 and TRBV20-1 among five TRBV segments more frequent in patients than controls.

Their antigens are not known. TCR beta cDNA libraries had unique molecular identifiers. Using its own MiXCR run on the PCR reads, TCRdb lists one record per CDR3 protein. Of hundreds of thousands of distinct CDR3 sequences in the sample, 25% to 30% were seen once. The specimen sequenced was blood. All receptors come from a girl under 18 with multiple sclerosis.

This clonotype came up a few times. J is TRBJ2-1 and V is TRBV2, with 14 bases matching TRBD2. The CDR3 is 17 residues long. Looked up from germline, CDR1 is SNHLY and CDR2 is FYNNEI. J lost 0 bases, V lost 9 bases, and 7 bases had no gene match. The CDR3 DNA follows: TGTGCCAGTGGCAGGACTAGCGGGGGGAGCTCCTACAATGAGCAGTTCTTC. This gives the protein CASGRTSGGSSYNEQFF.

The rearrangement joins TRBV4-1 to TRBJ2-3, with D perhaps TRBD2 (6 bases). Germline V CDR1 and CDR2: MGHRA, YSYEKL. The CDR3 totals 16 residues. The germline V and J ends were trimmed by 3 bases and 4 bases, with 17 bases remaining between them. The CDR3 region has the DNA TGCGCCAGCAGCCATGGCGGACTACCCGCGCCAGATACGCAGTATTTT. Translating gives CASSHGGLPAPDTQYF.

V gene TRBV29-1 combines with J gene TRBJ2-3, with 10 bases fitting TRBD1. V dropped 1 base and J dropped 8; count of bases not matched to a gene: 3. Germline CDR1 is SQVTM and CDR2 is ANQGSEA. The CDR3 is 13 residues long. For the CDR3, the DNA is TGCAGCGTTGAAGGACAGGGGGCTGCTACGCAGTATTTT. Translation gives CSVEGQGAATQYF.